This T cell receptor beta chain is drawn from a study of blood T cell repertoires in COVID-19. Whole-study context: The United States, Italy and Spain provided the acute and convalescent COVID-19 samples.

Under the authors' procedure: Nucleated cell counts were estimated from reference gene primer amplification. Assay used: immunoSEQ multiplex PCR; TCRdb lists only in-frame clones, some missing. V, J and clone size are taken as reported in that table, and D and trimming were inferred from the DNA itself. The repertoire holds some 300,000 clones, with 80% to 90% as singletons. Unmatched junction bases numbered 3, after V lost 5 bases and J lost 3 bases. CDR3 length: 14 residues. CDR1 SGHNT and CDR2 YENEEA come from the germline V gene. The source of this sequence is a man younger than 45 who had recovered from COVID-19. The sample was PBMCs or T cells enriched from blood (not recorded which). The chain uses TRBV11-3 and TRBJ1-2; 10 bases line up with TRBD1. The CDR3 reads CASSLGQGDYGYTF. The CDR3 region has the DNA TGTGCCAGCAGCCTTGGACAGGGGGACTATGGCTACACCTTC.